These 17 T cell receptor beta chains were sequenced from one sample in a study of identical twins. A single record per CDR3 protein comes from TCRdb applying MiXCR to the 5' RACE reads. The sample has 550,000 to 800,000 distinct CDR3 sequences, under 8.5% seen once; the top ten hold over 1.5%. The same data also went into a second study, on yellow fever vaccine responses in identical twins.

The specimen was PBMCs. The receptors here all came from a young woman in good health.

This clonotype was observed many times. The chain combines TRBV5-1 with TRBJ1-1; a weak D match, TRBD1 (5 bases). V lost 7 bases, J lost 4 bases, and 14 bases lay in between. Germline V lookup: CDR1 SGHRS, CDR2 YFSETQ. This CDR3 comprises 13 residues. The CDR3, as DNA: TGCGCCAGCCGTTCGGGGGACGGCACTGAAGCTTTCTTT. It yields the protein CASRSGDGTEAFF.

In this sample, this clonotype turned up many times. The genes are TRBV28 and TRBJ2-5; TRBD2 aligns across 9 bases. The CDR3 length is 15 residues. V was clipped by 1 base and J by 5 bases; unmatched bases: 5. The V gene's germline CDR1 is MDHEN and CDR2 SYDVKM. Here the CDR3 DNA reads TGTGCCAGCAGTTTATTAGCGGGAGCCTTGGAGACCCAGTACTTC. This sequence encodes CASSLLAGALETQYF.

This clonotype was counted ten times or more. At one of its ends the junction is not consistent with the germline gene, which may arise from a read error. This chain uses TRBV12-3 or TRBV12-4 with TRBJ1-5; 7 bases align to TRBD1. The CDR3 consists of 15 residues. CDR3 DNA: TGCGCCAGCAGCCTCGCAGGGGGTGGCAATCAGCCCCAGCATTTT. Protein product: CASSLAGGGNQPQHF.

This clonotype was observed many times. V is TRBV5-1 and J is TRBJ1-1, with a tentative D call TRBD1 (5 bases). Per the germline V gene, CDR1 is SGHRS and CDR2 is YFSETQ. V was cut by 0 bases and J by 2 bases, with 11 bases left in between. The CDR3 sequence is 15 residues long. The CDR3 region has the DNA TGCGCCAGCAGCTTGGGTTCAGGGCCTAACACTGAAGCTTTCTTT. This translates into CASSLGSGPNTEAFF.

This clonotype was observed at least ten times. CDR3 in DNA: TGTGCCAGCAGCTCAGGGGTTTCGAACACCGGGGAGCTGTTTTTT. Its translation: CASSSGVSNTGELFF. The rearrangement uses TRBV7-9 and TRBJ2-2; a possible D gene is TRBD1 (6 bases). V dropped 4 bases and J dropped 0 bases, with 9 bases sitting between them. The CDR3 extends over 15 amino acids. Germline-derived CDR1 and CDR2 are SEHNR and FQNEAQ (reference sequence). Based on the CDR3 plus reference TRBV7-9 and TRBJ2-2, the full variable domain is DTGVSQNPRHKITKRGQNVTFRCDPISEHNRLYWYRQTLGQGPEFLTYFQNEAQLEKSRLLSDRFSAERPKGSFSTLEIQRTEQGDSAMYLCASSSGVSNTGELFFGEGSRLTVL.

This clonotype showed up just a few times. The chain recombines TRBV7-9 with TRBJ1-1; a possible D gene is TRBD1 (6 bases). Germline loops: CDR1 SEHNR, CDR2 FQNEAQ (reference sequence). The CDR3 is made up of 16 amino acids. The V end lost 0 bases, the J end lost 3 bases, and 14 bases lay between the germline ends. The DNA for the CDR3 is TGTGCCAGCAGCTTAGCTTTAGGGGGGGTGCACACTGAAGCTTTCTTT. Protein product: CASSLALGGVHTEAFF.

The sample holds a few counts of this clonotype. J is TRBJ2-1 and V is TRBV11-2, with D possibly being TRBD2 (5 bases). V was trimmed by 0 bases and J by 8 bases, leaving 8 bases between them. The CDR3 sequence is 13 residues long. Germline CDR1 is SGHAT and CDR2 is FQNNGV. The CDR3 DNA sequence: TGTGCCAGCAGCTTAGAATGGCGGGATGAGCAGTTCTTC. This gives the protein CASSLEWRDEQFF.

This chain joins TRBV18 and TRBJ1-2; TRBD1 is a possible D gene (5 bases). V lost 5 bases, J lost 4 bases, and 11 bases lay in between. Germline V gene sequence: CDR1 KGHSH, CDR2 LQKENI. The CDR3 totals 13 residues. This chain's CDR3 is CASSGDAGYGYTF. The CDR3 DNA reads as TGTGCCAGCTCAGGGGACGCCGGCTATGGCTACACCTTC.

The table lists this clonotype with many counts. The chain has TRBV3-1 and TRBJ1-4; D unresolved. Trimming pared 4 bases from V and 3 bases from J, leaving 9 bases between. Germline V gene data show CDR1 as LGHDT and CDR2 as YNNKEL (reference sequence). The CDR3 loop spans 14 amino acids. The DNA for the CDR3 is TGTGCCAGCAGCCCCGAAAGGGCTAATGAAAAACTGTTTTTT. Its translation is CASSPERANEKLFF. The full variable domain, in which reference TRBV3-1 and TRBJ1-4 provide the parts outside the CDR3, is DTAVSQTPKYLVTQMGNDKSIKCEQNLGHDTMYWYKQDSKKFLKIMFSYNNKELIINETVPNRFSPKSPDKAHLNLHINSLELGDSAVYFCASSPERANEKLFFGSGTQLSVL.

The chain uses TRBV15 and TRBJ1-1; D call uncertain. Deletions cut 3 bases from V and 7 bases from J, with 6 bases between. The CDR3 is 11 residues long. Germline V CDR1 and CDR2: LNHNV, YYDKDF (reference sequence). CDR3 sequence: CATSSGYEAFF. DNA for the CDR3: TGTGCCACCAGCAGCGGTTATGAAGCTTTCTTT.

J is TRBJ2-5 and V is TRBV28; 7 nucleotides line up with TRBD1. Germline V gene data show CDR1 as MDHEN and CDR2 as SYDVKM. The CDR3 spans 17 residues. V lost 3 bases to trimming and J lost 0 bases; unmatched junction nucleotides: 10. CDR3 loop: CASSFTYRGGNQETQYF. The CDR3 region has the DNA TGTGCCAGCAGTTTTACGTACAGGGGTGGAAACCAAGAGACCCAGTACTTC.

The gene calls are TRBV6-5 and TRBJ2-3; a weak D match, TRBD1 (7 bases). CDR1 MNHEY and CDR2 SVGAGI come from the germline V gene. The V end lost 1 base, the J end lost 2 bases, and 13 bases lay between the germline ends. The CDR3 spans 16 residues. CDR3 in amino acids: CASSYFQGGATDTQYF. CDR3 DNA sequence: TGTGCCAGCAGTTACTTCCAGGGGGGTGCCACAGATACGCAGTATTTT.

The chain employs TRBV19 and TRBJ2-2, with D unresolved. The CDR3 spans 15 residues. The germline V gene has CDR1 LNHDA and CDR2 SQIVND (reference sequence). Trimming pared 1 base from V and 4 bases from J, leaving 10 bases between. CDR3 sequence: CASSIVRTVTGELFF. The CDR3 DNA is TGTGCCAGTAGTATAGTGCGGACCGTCACCGGGGAGCTGTTTTTT. The full variable domain, in which reference TRBV19 and TRBJ2-2 provide the parts outside the CDR3, is DGGITQSPKYLFRKEGQNVTLSCEQNLNHDAMYWYRQDPGQGLRLIYYSQIVNDFQKGDIAEGYSVSREKKESFPLTVTSAQKNPTAFYLCASSIVRTVTGELFFGEGSRLTVL.

There are a few counts of this clonotype. The chain links TRBV28 to TRBJ2-1, with TRBD2 identical over 11 bases. CDR1 and CDR2 from the germline V gene are MDHEN and SYDVKM. J lost 5 bases, V lost 5 bases, and 5 bases had no gene match. CDR3 length equals 15 residues. CDR3 in amino acids: CASSGSGRANNEQFF. In DNA, the CDR3 is TGTGCCAGCAGTGGTAGCGGGAGGGCCAACAATGAGCAGTTCTTC.

This clonotype occurred a few times. The gene calls are TRBV20-1 and TRBJ2-5; 11 nucleotides align to TRBD2. CDR3 length equals 14 residues. The germline V gene encodes CDR1 DFQATT and CDR2 SNEGSKA (reference sequence). The trim removed 3 bases at V and 5 bases at J, leaving 5 bases unmatched. In DNA form, the CDR3 reads TGCAGTGCTAGTTTACTAGCGGGGGTTGAGACCCAGTACTTC. Residues: CSASLLAGVETQYF.

The chain uses TRBV20-1 and TRBJ2-7, with a tentative D call TRBD1 (6 bases). Trimming removed 4 bases from V and 3 bases from J, with 13 bases in between. CDR3 length: 13 residues. From germline, CDR1 is DFQATT and CDR2 SNEGSKA (reference sequence). CDR3 protein: CSAMARGIYEQYF. The CDR3 DNA follows: TGCAGTGCTATGGCCAGGGGAATCTACGAGCAGTACTTC.

This clonotype was observed a few times. This chain connects TRBV4-1 to TRBJ1-1; TRBD1 is a possible D gene (5 bases). There are 15 residues in the CDR3. Germline CDR1 MGHRA, CDR2 YSYEKL. V lost 0 bases, J lost 5 bases, and 13 bases lay in between. The chain's CDR3 is CASSQDQGVGTEAFF. CDR3 DNA sequence: TGCGCCAGCAGCCAAGATCAGGGCGTCGGTACTGAAGCTTTCTTT.